These T cell receptor beta chains were read from a single sample in a study of blood T cell repertoires in COVID-19. The method was immunoSEQ multiplex PCR; TCRdb's version includes in-frame clones alone and lacks a portion of them. In the table there are around 160,000 clones, roughly four fifths of which are singletons. Sequenced input: peripheral blood. The receptors originated from a human donor with acute or convalescent COVID-19. The donor label of this sample is uncertain. Both conserved end residues are part of each CDR3. Fields, in order: V gene, J gene, CDR3 length, CDR3 protein.

TRBV7-2	TRBJ2-7	15	CASSLRTGGAYEQYF
TRBV6-2/TRBV6-3	TRBJ1-1	18	CASSYSKHAHRGLAEAFF
TRBV7-6	TRBJ1-5	20	CASSSQTASPSFYSNQPQHF
TRBV23-1	TRBJ2-6	17	CASSQFRTGSGANVLTF
TRBV29-1	TRBJ1-1	13	CSGKGGLNTEAFF
TRBV6-6	TRBJ1-5	14	CASSTQGAGQPQHF
TRBV14	TRBJ2-5	13	CASSPSSSSVQYF
TRBV7-9	TRBJ2-7	16	CASSPPVGHSSYEQYF
TRBV3-1/TRBV3-2	TRBJ1-2	14	CASSQSGTGNGYTF
TRBV20-1	TRBJ1-1	11	CSASRVTEAFF
TRBV6-5	TRBJ1-3	15	CASSYSAQGRNTIYF
TRBV7-2	TRBJ2-5	17	CASSPGGSGGPRETQYF
TRBV3-1/TRBV3-2	TRBJ1-2	13	CASSPDKIYGYTF
TRBV27	TRBJ1-4	13	CAAGTGANEKLFF
TRBV5-3	TRBJ1-2	15	CARSPDRVGNYGYTF
TRBV18	TRBJ1-2	15	CASSPNSGGNYGYTF
TRBV10-2	TRBJ1-4	14	CASSDSVTNEKLFF
TRBV10-1	TRBJ1-2	15	CASLFAGQVNYGYTF
TRBV28	TRBJ2-2	15	CASSFLDSPTGELFF
TRBV6-5	TRBJ2-7	15	CASSPIQGHTVEQYF
TRBV5-6	TRBJ2-7	16	CASSLLGQGTTYEQYF
TRBV18	TRBJ1-5	14	CASSAGTGGQPQHF
TRBV7-7	TRBJ2-7	15	CASSLGQGPSYEQYF
TRBV6-1	TRBJ2-7	15	CASSETGTGIHEQYF
TRBV29-1	TRBJ2-5	13	CSVEEPGLETQYF
TRBV2	TRBJ1-2	14	CASSLQGKAYGYTF
TRBV6-5	TRBJ2-7	13	CASRGTGYYEQYF
TRBV7-2	TRBJ1-2	15	CASSLPDGGVYGYTF
TRBV30	TRBJ2-3	12	CAWRDREDTQYF
TRBV5-1	TRBJ1-2	15	CASSFLGTGNYGYTF
TRBV9	TRBJ2-3	15	CASSVAGGLTDTQYF
TRBV29-1	TRBJ2-7	12	CSDHDSSYEQYF
TRBV2	TRBJ2-3	14	CASRLDTDTDTQYF
TRBV4-1	TRBJ1-6	15	CASSQDRARNSPLHF
TRBV12-3/TRBV12-4	TRBJ2-1	11	CASSSFNEQFF
TRBV5-6	TRBJ2-7	16	CASSPLRQGWGYEQYF
TRBV14	TRBJ2-7	15	CASSQVGLAGTKQYF
TRBV5-1	TRBJ1-5	15	CASSLDGGAAQPQHF
TRBV7-9	TRBJ1-5	14	CASSLGTFRQPQHF
TRBV2	TRBJ1-1	15	CASSVRERGGTEAFF
TRBV2	TRBJ1-4	14	CASSARGGDEKLFF
TRBV5-1	TRBJ2-2	18	CASSLWVTGGAGTGELFF
TRBV2	TRBJ1-4	17	CASRAGTGRRDNEKLFF
TRBV6-1	TRBJ1-2	14	CASSDQQGHYGYTF
TRBV6-5	TRBJ2-3	16	CASSYSGHSTGDTQYF
TRBV6-5	TRBJ2-3	16	CASSLSGTRSADTQYF
TRBV3-1/TRBV3-2	TRBJ1-2	13	CASSQDPGLGYTF
TRBV14	TRBJ2-6	20	CASSRHNVGFLSSGANVLTF
TRBV4-1	TRBJ2-1	14	CASSPRWSRYEQFF
TRBV5-4	TRBJ1-2	13	CASSLDSSYGYTF
TRBV19	TRBJ1-1	14	CASSLRQGVTEAFF
TRBV4-1	TRBJ1-6	15	CASSLTGDANSPLHF
TRBV4-2	TRBJ1-3	16	CASSQDGEGFGNTIYF
TRBV5-1	TRBJ1-1	14	CASSLVGGNTEAFF
TRBV7-3	TRBJ1-2	18	CASSFGPIGTGTNYGYTF
TRBV10-1	TRBJ1-4	13	CASSDGLNEKLFF
TRBV7-6	TRBJ1-4	14	CASSKTTGGEKLFF